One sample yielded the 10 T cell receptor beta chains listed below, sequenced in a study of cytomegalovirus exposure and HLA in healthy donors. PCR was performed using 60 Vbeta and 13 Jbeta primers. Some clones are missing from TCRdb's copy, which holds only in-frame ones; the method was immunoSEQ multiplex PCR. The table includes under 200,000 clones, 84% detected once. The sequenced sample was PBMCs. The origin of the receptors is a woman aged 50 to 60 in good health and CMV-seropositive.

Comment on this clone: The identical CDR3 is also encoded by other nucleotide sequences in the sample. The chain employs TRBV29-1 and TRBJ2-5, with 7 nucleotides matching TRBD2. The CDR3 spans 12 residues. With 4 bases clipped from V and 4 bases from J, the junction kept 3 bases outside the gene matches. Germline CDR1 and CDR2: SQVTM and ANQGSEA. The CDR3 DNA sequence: TGCAGCGTTGGACTAGCTGGAGAGACCCAGTACTTC. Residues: CSVGLAGETQYF. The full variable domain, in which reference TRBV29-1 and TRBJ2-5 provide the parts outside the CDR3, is SAVISQKPSRDICQRGTSLTIQCQVDSQVTMMFWYRQQPGQSLTLIATANQGSEATYESGFVIDKFPISRPNLTFSTLTVSNMSPEDSSIYLCSVGLAGETQYFGPGTRLLVL.

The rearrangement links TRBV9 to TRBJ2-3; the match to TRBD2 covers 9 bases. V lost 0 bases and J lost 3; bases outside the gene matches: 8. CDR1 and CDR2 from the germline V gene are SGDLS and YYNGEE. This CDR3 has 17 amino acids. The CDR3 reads CASSVGRGGGATDTQYF. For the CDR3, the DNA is TGTGCCAGCAGCGTAGGTCGCGGCGGGGGGGCGACAGATACGCAGTATTTT.

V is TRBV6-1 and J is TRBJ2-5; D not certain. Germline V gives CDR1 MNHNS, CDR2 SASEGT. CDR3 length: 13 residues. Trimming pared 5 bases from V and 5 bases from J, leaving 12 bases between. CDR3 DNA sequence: TGTGCCAGCAGTCCGTCGTTTCGGGAGACCCAGTACTTC. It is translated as CASSPSFRETQYF.

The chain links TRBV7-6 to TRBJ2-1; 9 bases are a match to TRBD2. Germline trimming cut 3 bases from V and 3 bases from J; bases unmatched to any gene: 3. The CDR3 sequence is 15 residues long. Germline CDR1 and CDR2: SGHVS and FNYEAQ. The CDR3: CASSFGTSLYNEQFF. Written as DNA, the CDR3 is TGTGCCAGCAGCTTTGGGACTAGCCTCTACAATGAGCAGTTCTTC.

The CDR3 bases are TGTGCCAGTAGTATAGGGCAGGGGATCTCCTACAATGAGCAGTTCTTC. As protein: CASSIGQGISYNEQFF. The chain links TRBV19 to TRBJ2-1, with D perhaps TRBD1 (6 bases). CDR1 and CDR2 (germline): LNHDA, SQIVND (reference sequence). The length of the CDR3 is 16 residues. Trimming took off 1 base at V and 0 bases at J, with 10 bases between the two ends.

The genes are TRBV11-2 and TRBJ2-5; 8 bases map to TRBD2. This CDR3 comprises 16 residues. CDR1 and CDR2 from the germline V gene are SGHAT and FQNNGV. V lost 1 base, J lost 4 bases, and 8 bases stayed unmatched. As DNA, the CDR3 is TGTGCCAGCAGCTTAGGGGCGGGGGGTGTGAGAGAGACCCAGTACTTC. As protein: CASSLGAGGVRETQYF.

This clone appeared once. CDR3 DNA sequence: TGTGCCAGCAGTGAGTGGGGCAGGGGGAACTACAATGAGCAGTTCTTC. As protein: CASSEWGRGNYNEQFF. The J gene is TRBJ2-1, the V gene TRBV6-1; 7 bases agree with TRBD1. The CDR3 consists of 16 residues. Germline trimming cut 3 bases from V and 3 bases from J; bases unmatched to any gene: 8. Germline V gene data show CDR1 as MNHNS and CDR2 as SASEGT.

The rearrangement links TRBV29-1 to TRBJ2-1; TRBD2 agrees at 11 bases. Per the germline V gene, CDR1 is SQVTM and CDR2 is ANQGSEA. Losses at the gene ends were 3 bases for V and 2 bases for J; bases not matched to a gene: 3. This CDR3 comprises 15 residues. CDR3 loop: CSVEASGGPYNEQFF. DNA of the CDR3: TGCAGCGTTGAGGCTAGCGGGGGGCCCTACAATGAGCAGTTCTTC.

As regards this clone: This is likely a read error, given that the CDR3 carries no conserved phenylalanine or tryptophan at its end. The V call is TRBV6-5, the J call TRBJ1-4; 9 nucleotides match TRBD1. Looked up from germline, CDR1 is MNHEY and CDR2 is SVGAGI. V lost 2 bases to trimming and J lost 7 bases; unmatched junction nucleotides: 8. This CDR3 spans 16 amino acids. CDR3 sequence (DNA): TGTGCCAGCAGTTACCCACAGGGGGCTGGGAGTGAAAAACTGTTTCTT. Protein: CASSYPQGAGSEKLFL.

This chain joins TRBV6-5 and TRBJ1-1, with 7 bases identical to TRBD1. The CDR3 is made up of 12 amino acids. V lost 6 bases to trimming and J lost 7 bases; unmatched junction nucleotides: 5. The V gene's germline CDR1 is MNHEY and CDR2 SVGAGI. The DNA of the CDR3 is TGTGCCAGCAGCCCGGGACAGAATGAAGCTTTCTTT. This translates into CASSPGQNEAFF.